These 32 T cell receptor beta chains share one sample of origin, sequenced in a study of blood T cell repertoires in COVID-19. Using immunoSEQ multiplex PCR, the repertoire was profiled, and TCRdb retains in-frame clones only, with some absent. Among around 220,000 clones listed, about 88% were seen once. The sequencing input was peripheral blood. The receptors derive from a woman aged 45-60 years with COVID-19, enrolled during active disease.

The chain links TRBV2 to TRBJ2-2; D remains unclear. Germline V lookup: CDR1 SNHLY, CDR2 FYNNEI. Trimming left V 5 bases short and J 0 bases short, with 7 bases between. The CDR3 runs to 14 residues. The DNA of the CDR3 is TGTGCCAGCAGTTTTACTCCGAACACCGGGGAGCTGTTTTTT. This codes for CASSFTPNTGELFF.

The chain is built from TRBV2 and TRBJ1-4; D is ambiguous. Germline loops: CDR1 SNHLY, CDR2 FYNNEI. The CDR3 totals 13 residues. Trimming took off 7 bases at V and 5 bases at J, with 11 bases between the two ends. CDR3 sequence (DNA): TGTGCCAGCACCACGGGGTACAATGAAAAACTGTTTTTT. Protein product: CASTTGYNEKLFF.

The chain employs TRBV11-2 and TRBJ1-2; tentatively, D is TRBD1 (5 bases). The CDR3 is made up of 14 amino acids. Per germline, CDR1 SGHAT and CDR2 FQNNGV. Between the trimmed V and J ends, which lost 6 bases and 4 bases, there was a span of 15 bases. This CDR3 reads CASRSTDSVYGYTF. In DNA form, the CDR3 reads TGTGCCAGCAGATCTACAGACAGCGTCTATGGCTACACCTTC.

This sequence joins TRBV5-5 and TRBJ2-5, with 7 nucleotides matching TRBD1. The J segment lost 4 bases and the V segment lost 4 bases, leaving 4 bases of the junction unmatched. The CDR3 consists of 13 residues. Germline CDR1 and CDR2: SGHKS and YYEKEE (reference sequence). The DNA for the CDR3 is TGTGCCAGCAGCCATACAGGGGCAGAGACCCAGTACTTC. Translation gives CASSHTGAETQYF.

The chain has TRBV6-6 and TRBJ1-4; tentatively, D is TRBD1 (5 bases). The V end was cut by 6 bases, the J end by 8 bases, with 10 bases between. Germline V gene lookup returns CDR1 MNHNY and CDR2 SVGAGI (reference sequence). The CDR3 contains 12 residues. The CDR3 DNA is TGTGCCAGCAGAAAGACAGTAGAAAAACTGTTTTTT. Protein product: CASRKTVEKLFF.

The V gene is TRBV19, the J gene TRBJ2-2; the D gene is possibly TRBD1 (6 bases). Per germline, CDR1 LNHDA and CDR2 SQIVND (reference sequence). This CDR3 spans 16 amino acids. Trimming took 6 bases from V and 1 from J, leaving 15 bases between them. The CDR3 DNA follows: TGTGCCAGTAGCCGACCGGGACATCAGAACACCGGGGAGCTGTTTTTT. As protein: CASSRPGHQNTGELFF.

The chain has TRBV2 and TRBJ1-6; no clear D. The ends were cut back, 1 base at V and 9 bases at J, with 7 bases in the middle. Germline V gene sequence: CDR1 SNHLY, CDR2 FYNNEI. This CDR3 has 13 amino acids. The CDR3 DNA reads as TGTGCCAGCAGTGAAGTCAGTGGTTCACCCCTCCACTTT. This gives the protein CASSEVSGSPLHF.

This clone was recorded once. CDR3 region: CASSLVSGAVKAFF. The CDR3 nucleotides read TGTGCCAGCAGCTTAGTGAGTGGGGCAGTAAAAGCTTTCTTT. V is TRBV13 and J is TRBJ1-1; weak D call: TRBD1 (5 bases). This CDR3 has 14 amino acids. V was trimmed by 1 base and J by 9 bases, leaving 15 bases between them. The germline V gene encodes CDR1 PRHDT and CDR2 FYEKMQ (reference sequence).

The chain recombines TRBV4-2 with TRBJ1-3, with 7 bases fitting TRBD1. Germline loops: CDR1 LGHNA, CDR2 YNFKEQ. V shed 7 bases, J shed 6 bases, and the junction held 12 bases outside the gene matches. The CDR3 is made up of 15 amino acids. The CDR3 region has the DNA TGTGCCAGCAAAGATAGACAGGGAGGTTTAAACACCATATATTTT. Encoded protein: CASKDRQGGLNTIYF.

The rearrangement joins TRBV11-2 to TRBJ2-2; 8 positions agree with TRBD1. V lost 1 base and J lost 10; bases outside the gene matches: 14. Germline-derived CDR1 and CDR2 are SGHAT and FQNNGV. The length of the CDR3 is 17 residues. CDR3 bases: TGTGCCAGCAGCTTAGGGGCAGGGGGCGCGCCGGTATTGGAGCTGTTTTTT. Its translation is CASSLGAGGAPVLELFF.

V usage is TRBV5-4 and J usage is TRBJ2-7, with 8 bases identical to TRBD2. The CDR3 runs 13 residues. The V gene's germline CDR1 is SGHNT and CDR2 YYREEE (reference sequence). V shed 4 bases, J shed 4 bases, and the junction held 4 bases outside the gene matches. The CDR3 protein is CASSSGGLYEQYF. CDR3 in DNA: TGTGCCAGCAGCAGCGGGGGTCTATACGAGCAGTACTTC.

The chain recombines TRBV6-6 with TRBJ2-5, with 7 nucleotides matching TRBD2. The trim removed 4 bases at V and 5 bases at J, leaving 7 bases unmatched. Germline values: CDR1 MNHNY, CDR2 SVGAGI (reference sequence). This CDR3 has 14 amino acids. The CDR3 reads CASSSGLGGETQYF. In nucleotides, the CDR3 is TGTGCCAGCAGTTCGGGGCTGGGGGGGGAGACCCAGTACTTC.

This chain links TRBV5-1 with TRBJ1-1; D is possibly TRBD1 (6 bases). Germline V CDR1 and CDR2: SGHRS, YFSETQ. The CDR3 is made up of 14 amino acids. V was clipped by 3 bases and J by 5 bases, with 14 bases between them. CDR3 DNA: TGCGCCAGCAGCTCAACCGTACAGGGAACTGAAGCTTTCTTT. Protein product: CASSSTVQGTEAFF.

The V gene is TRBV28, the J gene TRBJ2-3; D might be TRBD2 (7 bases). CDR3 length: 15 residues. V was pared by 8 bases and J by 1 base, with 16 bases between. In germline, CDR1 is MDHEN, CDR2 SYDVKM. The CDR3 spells CASGRGGRGTDTQYF. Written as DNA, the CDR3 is TGTGCCAGCGGAAGGGGGGGAAGGGGCACAGATACGCAGTATTTT.

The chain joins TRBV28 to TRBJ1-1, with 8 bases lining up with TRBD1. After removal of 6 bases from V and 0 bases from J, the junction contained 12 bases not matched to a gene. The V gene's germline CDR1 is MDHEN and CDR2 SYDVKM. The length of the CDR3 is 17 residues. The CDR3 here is CASSPIPQGAMNTEAFF. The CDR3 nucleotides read TGTGCCAGCAGCCCAATACCGCAGGGGGCCATGAACACTGAAGCTTTCTTT.

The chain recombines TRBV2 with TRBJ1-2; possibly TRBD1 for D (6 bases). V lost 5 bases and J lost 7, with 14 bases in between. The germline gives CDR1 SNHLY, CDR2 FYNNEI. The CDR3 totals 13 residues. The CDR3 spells CASSPQGRGGYTF. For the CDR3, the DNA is TGTGCCAGCAGTCCACAGGGCCGGGGTGGCTACACCTTC.

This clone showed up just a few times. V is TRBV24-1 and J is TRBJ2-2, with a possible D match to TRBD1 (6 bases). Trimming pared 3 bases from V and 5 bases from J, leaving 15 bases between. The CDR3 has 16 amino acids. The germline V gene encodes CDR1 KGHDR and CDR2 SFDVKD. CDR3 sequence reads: CATSDLNRVGTGELFF. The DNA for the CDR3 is TGTGCCACCAGTGATCTCAACAGGGTCGGAACCGGGGAGCTGTTTTTT.

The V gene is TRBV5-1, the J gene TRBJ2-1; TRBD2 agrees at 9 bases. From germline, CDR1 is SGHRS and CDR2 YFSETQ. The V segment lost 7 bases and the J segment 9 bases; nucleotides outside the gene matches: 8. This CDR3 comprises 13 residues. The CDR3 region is CASQPAGGREQFF. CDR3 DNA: TGCGCCAGCCAGCCCGCGGGGGGGCGTGAGCAGTTCTTC.

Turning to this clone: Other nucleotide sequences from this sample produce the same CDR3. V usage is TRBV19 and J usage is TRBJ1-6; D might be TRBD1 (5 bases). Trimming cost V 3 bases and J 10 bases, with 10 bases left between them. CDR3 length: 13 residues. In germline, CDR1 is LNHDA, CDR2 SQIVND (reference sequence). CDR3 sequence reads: CASSMGGGSPLHF. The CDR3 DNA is TGTGCCAGTAGTATGGGTGGGGGGTCACCCCTCCACTTT.

DNA for the CDR3: TGTGCCAGCAGCGTAGAGCGGGGGAGCTCCTACAATGAGCAGTTCTTC. The encoded protein is CASSVERGSSYNEQFF. The chain combines TRBV9 with TRBJ2-1; 8 bases are shared with TRBD2. The trim removed 0 bases at V and 0 bases at J, leaving 2 bases unmatched. This CDR3 comprises 16 residues. Germline V gives CDR1 SGDLS, CDR2 YYNGEE.

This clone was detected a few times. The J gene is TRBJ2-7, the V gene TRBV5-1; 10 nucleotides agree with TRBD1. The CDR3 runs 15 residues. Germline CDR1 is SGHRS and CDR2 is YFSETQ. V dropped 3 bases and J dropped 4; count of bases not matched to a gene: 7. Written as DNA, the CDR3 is TGCGCCAGCAGCTCTCCGGGACAGGGGTTATACGAGCAGTACTTC. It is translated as CASSSPGQGLYEQYF.

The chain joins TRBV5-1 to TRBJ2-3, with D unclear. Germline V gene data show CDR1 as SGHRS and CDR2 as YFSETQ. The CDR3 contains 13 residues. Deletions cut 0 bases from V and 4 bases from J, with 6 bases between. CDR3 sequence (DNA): TGCGCCAGCAGCTTGGCTATCCCAGATACGCAGTATTTT. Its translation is CASSLAIPDTQYF.

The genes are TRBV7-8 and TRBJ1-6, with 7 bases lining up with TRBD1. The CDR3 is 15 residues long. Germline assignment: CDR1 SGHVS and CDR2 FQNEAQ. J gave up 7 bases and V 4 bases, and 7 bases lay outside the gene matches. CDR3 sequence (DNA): TGTGCCAGCAGCTCCTGGACAGGACCAAATTCACCCCTCCACTTT. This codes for CASSSWTGPNSPLHF.

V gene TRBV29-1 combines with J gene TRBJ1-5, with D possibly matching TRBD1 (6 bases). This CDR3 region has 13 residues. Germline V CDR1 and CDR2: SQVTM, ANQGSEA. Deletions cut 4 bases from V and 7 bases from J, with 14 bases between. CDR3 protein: CSVGVGGKQPQHF. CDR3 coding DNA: TGCAGCGTTGGGGTAGGGGGAAAACAGCCCCAGCATTTT. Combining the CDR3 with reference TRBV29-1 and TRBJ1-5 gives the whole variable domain SAVISQKPSRDICQRGTSLTIQCQVDSQVTMMFWYRQQPGQSLTLIATANQGSEATYESGFVIDKFPISRPNLTFSTLTVSNMSPEDSSIYLCSVGVGGKQPQHFGDGTRLSIL.

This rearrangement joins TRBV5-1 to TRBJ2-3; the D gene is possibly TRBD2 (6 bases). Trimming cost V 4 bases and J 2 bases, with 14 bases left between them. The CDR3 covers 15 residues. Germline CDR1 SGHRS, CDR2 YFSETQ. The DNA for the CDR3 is TGCGCCAGCAGCCCCTCTTTAGCGGACACAGATACGCAGTATTTT. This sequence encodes CASSPSLADTDTQYF.

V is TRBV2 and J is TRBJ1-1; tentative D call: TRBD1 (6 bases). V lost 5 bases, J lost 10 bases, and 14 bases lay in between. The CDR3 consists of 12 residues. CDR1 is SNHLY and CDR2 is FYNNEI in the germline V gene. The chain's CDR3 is CASSQGRGAAFF. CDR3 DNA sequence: TGTGCCAGCAGTCAGGGCAGGGGCGCAGCTTTCTTT.

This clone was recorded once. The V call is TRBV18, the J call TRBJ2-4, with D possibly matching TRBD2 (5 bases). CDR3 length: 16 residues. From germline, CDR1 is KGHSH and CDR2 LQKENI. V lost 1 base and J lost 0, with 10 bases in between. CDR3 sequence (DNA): TGTGCCAGCTCACCACTAAACCGGGGAGCCAAAAACATTCAGTACTTC. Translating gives CASSPLNRGAKNIQYF. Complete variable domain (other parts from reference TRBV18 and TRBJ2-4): NAGVMQNPRHLVRRRGQEARLRCSPMKGHSHVYWYRQLPEEGLKFMVYLQKENIIDESGMPKERFSAEFPKEGPSILRIQQVVRGDSAAYFCASSPLNRGAKNIQYFGAGTRLSVL.

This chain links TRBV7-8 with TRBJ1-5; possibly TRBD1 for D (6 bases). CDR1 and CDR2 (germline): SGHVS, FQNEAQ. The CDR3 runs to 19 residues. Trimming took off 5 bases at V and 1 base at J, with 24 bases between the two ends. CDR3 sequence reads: CASSVKARGGGISNQPQHF. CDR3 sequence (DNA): TGTGCCAGCAGCGTTAAAGCCAGGGGAGGGGGGATAAGCAATCAGCCCCAGCATTTT.

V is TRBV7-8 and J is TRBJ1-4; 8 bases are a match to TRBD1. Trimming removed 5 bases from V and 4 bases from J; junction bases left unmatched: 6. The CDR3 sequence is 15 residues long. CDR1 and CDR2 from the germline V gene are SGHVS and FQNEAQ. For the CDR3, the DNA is TGTGCCAGCAGCGCCAGGACAGGGATTAATGAAAAACTGTTTTTT. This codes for CASSARTGINEKLFF.

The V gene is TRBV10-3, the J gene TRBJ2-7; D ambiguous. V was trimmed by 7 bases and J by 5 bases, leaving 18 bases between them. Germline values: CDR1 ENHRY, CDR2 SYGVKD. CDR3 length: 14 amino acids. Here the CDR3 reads CAITDSLQRNEQYF. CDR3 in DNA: TGTGCCATCACGGATAGCCTCCAGCGTAACGAGCAGTACTTC.

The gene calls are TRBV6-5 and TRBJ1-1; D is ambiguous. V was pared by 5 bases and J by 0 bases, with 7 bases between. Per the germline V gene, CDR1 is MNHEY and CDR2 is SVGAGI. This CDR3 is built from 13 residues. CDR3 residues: CASSTRLNTEAFF. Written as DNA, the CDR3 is TGTGCCAGCAGTACCCGGTTGAACACTGAAGCTTTCTTT.

The CDR3 protein is CASSFSGRKYHTEAFF. CDR3 bases: TGTGCCAGCAGCTTTAGCGGTAGGAAGTACCATACTGAAGCTTTCTTT. The J gene is TRBJ1-1, the V gene TRBV5-6; D is uncertain. Trimming pared 2 bases from V and 5 bases from J, leaving 19 bases between. Germline loops: CDR1 SGHDT, CDR2 YYEEEE. The length of the CDR3 is 16 residues. Full variable domain (outside the CDR3, taken from reference TRBV5-6 and TRBJ1-1): DAGVTQSPTHLIKTRGQQVTLRCSPKSGHDTVSWYQQALGQGPQFIFQYYEEEERQRGNFPDRFSGHQFPNYSSELNVNALLLGDSALYLCASSFSGRKYHTEAFFGQGTRLTVV.